This T cell receptor beta chain emerged from a study of T cell repertoires in cytomegalovirus infection. The wider study: Peptides in the study included HLA-C-restricted and HLA-B-restricted CMV epitopes. CMV infection plus the matching HLA type was flagged by public TCR beta signatures. Study outcomes and limitations: The cumulative frequency of public TCR beta families identified carriers of CMV plus the relevant HLA. Ex vivo responses were dominated by HLA-C-restricted CMV-specific TCR beta clonotypes.

The germline V gene has CDR1 MNHEY and CDR2 SMNVEV (reference sequence). The CDR3 extends over 16 amino acids. Trimming shortened V by 6 bases and J by 4 bases, and 20 bases separated the two germline ends. Worth noting for this clonotype: Antigen unknown.

TCRdb reanalysed the reads using MiXCR and keeps one entry per CDR3 protein. This sample has hundreds of thousands of distinct CDR3 sequences, with around 29% found just once. The specimen was cultured CD8+ T cells from PBMCs, collected from culture after CMV antigen stimulation. The TCR originated in a human donor in good health (CMV status not recorded). Some clones in this sample may be carry-over from other donors' samples. This rearrangement joins TRBV27 to TRBJ2-3, with a weak D call TRBD2 (5 bases). The CDR3 sequence: CASRPGRLGGPDTQYF. The DNA of the CDR3 is TGTGCCAGCAGACCCGGACGACTTGGAGGTCCAGATACGCAGTATTTT.